Sequencing of this TCR beta chain was carried out in a study of technical replicates of blood from a few donors. The CDR3 loop spans 15 amino acids. Trimming stripped 5 bases from V and 2 bases from J, with 16 bases between. Germline CDR1 and CDR2: MNHEY and SMNVEV (reference sequence). The assay was immunoSEQ multiplex PCR, and TCRdb's table has in-frame clones only and misses some. The sample yields 44,000 or so clones, 92% seen once. The chain uses TRBV27 and TRBJ2-7, with D maybe TRBD1 (6 bases). The specimen was PBMCs. This receptor was obtained from a human donor in good health. Some clones in this sample may be carry-over from other donors' samples. CDR3 DNA: TGTGCCAGCAGTCCGTCGACAGGCGCAACCTACGAGCAGTACTTC. Its translation is CASSPSTGATYEQYF.